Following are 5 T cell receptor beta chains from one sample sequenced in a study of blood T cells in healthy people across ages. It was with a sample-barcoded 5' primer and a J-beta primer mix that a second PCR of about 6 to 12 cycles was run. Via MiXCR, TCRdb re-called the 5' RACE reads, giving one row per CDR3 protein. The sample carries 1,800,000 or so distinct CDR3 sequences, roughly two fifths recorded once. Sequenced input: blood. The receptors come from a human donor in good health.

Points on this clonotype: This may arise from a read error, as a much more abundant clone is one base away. This CDR3 is CASSQGSSSYNGQFF. The CDR3 DNA is TGCGCCAGCAGCCAAGGGTCGAGCTCCTACAATGGGCAGTTCTTC. The J gene is TRBJ2-1, the V gene TRBV4-1; D not resolved. This CDR3 contains 15 residues. Germline loops: CDR1 MGHRA, CDR2 YSYEKL.

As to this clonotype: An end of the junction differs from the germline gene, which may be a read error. For the CDR3, the DNA is TGTGCCAATAGTCAGGAGGGGAGTGGCTATGGCTACACCTTC. This gives the protein CANSQEGSGYGYTF. The J gene is TRBJ1-2, the V gene TRBV19; a weak D match, TRBD1 (5 bases). Germline-derived CDR1 and CDR2 are LNHDA and SQIVND (reference sequence). The CDR3 covers 14 residues.

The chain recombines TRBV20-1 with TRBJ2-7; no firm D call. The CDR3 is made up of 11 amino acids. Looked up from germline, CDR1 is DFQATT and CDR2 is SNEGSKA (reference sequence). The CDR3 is CSADARGEQYF. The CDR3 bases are TGCAGCGCGGACGCACGCGGTGAGCAGTACTTC.

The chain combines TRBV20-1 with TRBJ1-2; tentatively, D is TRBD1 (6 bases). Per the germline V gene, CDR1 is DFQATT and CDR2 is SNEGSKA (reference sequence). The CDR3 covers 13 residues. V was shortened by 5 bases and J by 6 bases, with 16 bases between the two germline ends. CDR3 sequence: CSASAPNRDGYTF. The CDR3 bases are TGCAGTGCTTCCGCTCCCAACAGGGATGGCTACACCTTC.

The CDR3 DNA reads as TGTGCCAGCAGGGGGACAGGGGCCATGGGGCAGCCCCAGCATTTT. Its translation is CASRGTGAMGQPQHF. This chain links TRBV2 with TRBJ1-5; 10 bases agree with TRBD1. V lost 6 bases, J lost 7 bases, and 9 bases stayed unmatched. CDR1 is SNHLY, CDR2 FYNNEI, per germline. There are 15 residues in the CDR3.